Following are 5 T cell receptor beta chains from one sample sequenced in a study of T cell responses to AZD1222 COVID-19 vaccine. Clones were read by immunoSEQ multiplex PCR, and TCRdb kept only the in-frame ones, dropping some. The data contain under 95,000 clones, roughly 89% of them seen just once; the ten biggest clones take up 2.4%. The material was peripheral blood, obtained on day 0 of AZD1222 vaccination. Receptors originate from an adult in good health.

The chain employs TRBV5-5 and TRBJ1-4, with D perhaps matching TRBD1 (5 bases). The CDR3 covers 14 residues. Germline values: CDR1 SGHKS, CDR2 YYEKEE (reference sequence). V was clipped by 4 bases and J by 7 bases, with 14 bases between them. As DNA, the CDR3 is TGTGCCAGCAGCCCCACAGGAGGGGTTGAAAAACTGTTTTTT. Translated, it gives CASSPTGGVEKLFF.

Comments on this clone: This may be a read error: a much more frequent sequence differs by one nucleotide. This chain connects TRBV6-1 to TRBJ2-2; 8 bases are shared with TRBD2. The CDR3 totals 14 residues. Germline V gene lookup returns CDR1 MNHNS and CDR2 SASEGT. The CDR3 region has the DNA TGTGCCGGCAGTGAACTAGCGGACACCGGGGAGCTGTTTTTT. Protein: CAGSELADTGELFF.

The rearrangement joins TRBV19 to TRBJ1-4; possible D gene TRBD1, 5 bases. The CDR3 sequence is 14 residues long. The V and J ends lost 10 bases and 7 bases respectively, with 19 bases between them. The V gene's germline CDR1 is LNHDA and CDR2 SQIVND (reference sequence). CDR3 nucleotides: TGTGCCACCTCGCCTGGGGGGGGAGGTGAAAAACTGTTTTTT. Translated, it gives CATSPGGGGEKLFF.

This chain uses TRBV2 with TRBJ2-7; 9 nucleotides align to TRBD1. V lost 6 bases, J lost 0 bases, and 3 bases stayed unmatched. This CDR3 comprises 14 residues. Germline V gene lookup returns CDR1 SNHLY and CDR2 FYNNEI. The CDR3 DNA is TGTGCCAGCAGGGGGACAGGGATCTCCTACGAGCAGTACTTC. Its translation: CASRGTGISYEQYF.

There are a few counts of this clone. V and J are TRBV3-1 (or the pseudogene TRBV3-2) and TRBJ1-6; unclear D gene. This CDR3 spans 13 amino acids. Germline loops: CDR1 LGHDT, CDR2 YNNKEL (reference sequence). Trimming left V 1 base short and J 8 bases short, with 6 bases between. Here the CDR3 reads CASSQVGDSPLHF. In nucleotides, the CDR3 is TGTGCCAGCAGCCAAGTAGGAGATTCACCCCTCCACTTT.